This passage covers 10 T cell receptor beta chains from one sample sequenced in a study of blood T cell repertoires in COVID-19. TCRdb's table, derived via immunoSEQ multiplex PCR, lists solely in-frame clones and lacks some. Of 95,000 to 100,000 clones in the sample, 85% to 95% are singletons; the top ten hold roughly 5.6%. The source material was peripheral blood. These receptors were collected from a man aged 45-65 years with active COVID-19.

The genes are TRBV6-4 and TRBJ2-7; weak D call: TRBD1 (5 bases). Germline CDR1 MRHNA, CDR2 SNTAGT. The CDR3 extends over 15 amino acids. With 2 bases removed from V and 0 bases from J, the gap between germline ends came to 11 bases. CDR3 DNA sequence: TGTGCCAGCAGTGACAGGGGTTTCGGCTCCTACGAGCAGTACTTC. Protein product: CASSDRGFGSYEQYF.

The chain couples TRBV24-1 to TRBJ2-3; 9 bases fit TRBD2. Germline V gene data show CDR1 as KGHDR and CDR2 as SFDVKD. The V and J ends lost 4 bases and 3 bases, in that order; junction bases with no gene match: 7. CDR3 length: 16 residues. For the CDR3, the DNA is TGTGCCACCAGTGACATTAGCGGGAGCGGGACAGATACGCAGTATTTT. Residues: CATSDISGSGTDTQYF.

This rearrangement joins TRBV9 to TRBJ2-5; 7 positions match TRBD1. V was pared by 3 bases and J by 3 bases, with 17 bases of the junction left unmatched. Germline V CDR1 and CDR2: SGDLS, YYNGEE. The CDR3 covers 18 residues. The CDR3 DNA follows: TGTGCCAGCAGCGCCGAAAGGGGGCTTGGTCTAATAGAAGAGACCCAGTACTTC. Its translation is CASSAERGLGLIEETQYF. The whole variable domain, filled in from reference TRBV9 and TRBJ2-5, reads DSGVTQTPKHLITATGQRVTLRCSPRSGDLSVYWYQQSLDQGLQFLIQYYNGEERAKGNILERFSAQQFPDLHSELNLSSLELGDSALYFCASSAERGLGLIEETQYFGPGTRLLVL.

J is TRBJ1-2 and V is TRBV5-4; tentative D call: TRBD1 (6 bases). The germline CDR1 and CDR2 sequences are SGHNT and YYREEE (reference sequence). The length of the CDR3 is 15 residues. V was pared by 4 bases and J by 5 bases, with 18 bases between. This chain's CDR3 is CASSQDSPKGYGYTF. CDR3 nucleotides: TGTGCCAGCAGCCAGGACAGCCCTAAGGGGTATGGCTACACCTTC. Full variable domain (remainder filled in from reference TRBV5-4 and TRBJ1-2): ETGVTQSPTHLIKTRGQQVTLRCSSQSGHNTVSWYQQALGQGPQFIFQYYREEENGRGNFPPRFSGLQFPNYSSELNVNALELDDSALYLCASSQDSPKGYGYTFGSGTRLTVV.

The J gene is TRBJ2-7, the V gene TRBV6-5; 9 bases fit TRBD1. Germline V gene data show CDR1 as MNHEY and CDR2 as SVGAGI. V lost 5 bases and J lost 4; bases outside the gene matches: 3. The CDR3 extends over 13 amino acids. CDR3 residues: CASSHRGQYEQYF. CDR3 sequence (DNA): TGTGCCAGCAGTCACAGGGGGCAATACGAGCAGTACTTC.

The chain couples TRBV3-1 (or the pseudogene TRBV3-2) to TRBJ2-2; 8 nucleotides line up with TRBD1. J was trimmed by 2 bases and V by 3 bases; bases with no gene match: 8. Germline V gene data show CDR1 as LGHDT and CDR2 as YNNKEL (reference sequence). This CDR3 is 17 amino acids long. The CDR3 DNA reads as TGTGCCAGCAGCCACCCCGACAGGGGAGGTAACACCGGGGAGCTGTTTTTT. This sequence encodes CASSHPDRGGNTGELFF.

The chain links TRBV9 to TRBJ2-1; 14 nucleotides align to TRBD2. This CDR3 spans 14 amino acids. Germline CDR1 SGDLS, CDR2 YYNGEE. V gave up 7 bases and J gave up 6 bases; unmatched junction bases: 3. Here the CDR3 reads CASGLAGGGNEQFF. The CDR3 nucleotides read TGTGCCAGCGGACTAGCGGGAGGAGGCAATGAGCAGTTCTTC.

The chain uses TRBV6-1 and TRBJ1-2; 7 nucleotides align to TRBD1. The CDR3 loop spans 14 amino acids. The germline V gene encodes CDR1 MNHNS and CDR2 SASEGT. The V gene end was trimmed by 2 bases and the J gene end by 8 bases; junction bases not matched to a gene: 8. The CDR3 here is CASSERGRGLGYTF. The CDR3 coding sequence is TGTGCCAGCAGTGAAAGGGGCAGGGGGTTGGGCTACACCTTC.

The chain carries TRBV10-3 and TRBJ2-6; D might be TRBD1 (6 bases). The CDR3 covers 17 residues. Per the germline V gene, CDR1 is ENHRY and CDR2 is SYGVKD. The V and J ends lost 7 bases and 0 bases respectively, with 16 bases between them. This CDR3 is CAIKVGDTGSGANVLTF. CDR3 DNA sequence: TGTGCCATCAAAGTGGGGGACACCGGCTCTGGGGCCAACGTCCTGACTTTC.

This chain joins TRBV27 and TRBJ2-3; D remains ambiguous. The CDR3 length is 12 residues. The germline V gene encodes CDR1 MNHEY and CDR2 SMNVEV (reference sequence). Trimming left V 4 bases short and J 5 bases short, with 7 bases between. The CDR3, as DNA: TGTGCCAGCAGTTCACTTAGAGATACGCAGTATTTT. This codes for CASSSLRDTQYF.